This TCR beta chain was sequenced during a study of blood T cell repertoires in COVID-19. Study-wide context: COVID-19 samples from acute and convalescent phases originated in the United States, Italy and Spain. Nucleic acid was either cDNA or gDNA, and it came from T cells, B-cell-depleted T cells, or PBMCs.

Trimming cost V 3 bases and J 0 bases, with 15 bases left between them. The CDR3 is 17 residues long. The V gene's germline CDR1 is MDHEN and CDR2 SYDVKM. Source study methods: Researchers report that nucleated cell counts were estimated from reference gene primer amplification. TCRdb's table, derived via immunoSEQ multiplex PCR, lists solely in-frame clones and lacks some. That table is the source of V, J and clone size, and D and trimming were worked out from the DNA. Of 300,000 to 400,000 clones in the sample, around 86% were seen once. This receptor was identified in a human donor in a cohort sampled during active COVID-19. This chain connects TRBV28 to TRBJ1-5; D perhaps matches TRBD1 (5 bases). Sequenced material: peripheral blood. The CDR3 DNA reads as TGTGCCAGCAGTTTTGAGGGACTTACTAATAGCAATCAGCCCCAGCATTTT. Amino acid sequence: CASSFEGLTNSNQPQHF.